The present entry profiles one TCR beta chain with its context. Its specificity is not known. The second PCR ran about 6 to 12 cycles with a sample-barcoded 5' primer and J-beta primers. TCRdb re-called the 5' RACE reads through MiXCR, storing one row per CDR3 protein. Of about 1.5 million distinct CDR3 sequences in the sample, less than 45% were seen once. Russia was home to the donors, healthy Caucasian individuals aged about 6 to 90. This sample is part of a study of blood T cells in healthy people across ages. Whole-study findings and limits: For the donors, CMV status was unknown and possibly confounded expanded clonotype changes. The study found more naive CD4+ cells and higher diversity in long-lived than aged donors.

The sequence came from a woman in her late teens or twenties in good health. The specimen was blood.

CDR3 region: CASSQDVGTTILENTEAFF. DNA for the CDR3: TGCGCCAGCAGCCAAGATGTAGGCACGACAATTCTGGAGAACACTGAAGCTTTCTTT. The chain carries TRBV4-3 and TRBJ1-1; D gene unclear. Trimming took 0 bases from V and 1 from J, leaving 21 bases between them. CDR3 size: 19 residues. Germline-derived CDR1 and CDR2 are LGHNA and YSLEER.